The rows below give T cell receptor beta chains drawn from one sample of a study of cytomegalovirus exposure and HLA in healthy donors. This table comes from immunoSEQ multiplex PCR, and its TCRdb copy is limited to in-frame clones, with some not included. The sample records about 100,000 clones, about 77% being singletons. The sequencing input was PBMCs. These receptors all come from a woman in her fifties or sixties in good health and CMV-seropositive. Each CDR3 is given with its conserved first and last residue. Each record gives: J gene, V gene, clone size, D gene, CDR3 protein, CDR3 DNA. A D gene is named only where the DNA matches it firmly. A row's size may be missing; if present it is once, few, many or a size class.

TRBJ1-5,TRBV7-9,few,NA,CASSLDQGGNQPQHF,TGTGCCAGCAGCTTAGATCAGGGAGGGAATCAGCCCCAGCATTTT
TRBJ2-7,TRBV11-1,NA,NA,CASSLEAGDGAYEQYF,TGTGCCAGCAGCTTAGAGGCAGGGGATGGGGCCTACGAGCAGTACTTC
TRBJ1-1,TRBV30,NA,NA,CAWSQGMNTEAFF,TGTGCCTGGAGTCAGGGGATGAACACTGAAGCTTTCTTT
TRBJ2-1,TRBV9,NA,TRBD2,CASSYGLAGAPGSYNEQFF,TGTGCCAGCAGCTACGGACTAGCGGGGGCCCCAGGTTCCTACAATGAGCAGTTCTTC
TRBJ1-1,TRBV7-3,NA,NA,CASSLGGTSTEAFF,TGTGCCAGCAGCTTAGGAGGAACAAGCACTGAAGCTTTCTTT
TRBJ1-2,TRBV19,NA,NA,CASSIKVGAMGYGYTF,TGTGCCAGTAGTATAAAGGTTGGGGCCATGGGCTATGGCTACACCTTC
TRBJ1-1,TRBV5-5,once,TRBD1,CASSWTGISLGGAAFF,TGTGCCAGCAGCTGGACAGGGATCAGCCTGGGAGGGGCGGCTTTCTTT
TRBJ2-1,TRBV4-1,NA,TRBD2,CASSPSGGSHNEQFF,TGCGCCAGCAGCCCTAGCGGGGGGTCTCACAATGAGCAGTTCTTC
TRBJ1-1,TRBV6-5,NA,NA,CASSLGAGEAFF,TGTGCCAGCAGTCTGGGAGCGGGAGAAGCTTTCTTT
TRBJ2-5,TRBV5-6,NA,NA,CASSPGARYQETQYF,TGTGCCAGCAGCCCTGGGGCTAGATATCAAGAGACCCAGTACTTC
TRBJ2-7,TRBV6-5,few,TRBD2,CASSYPGPAGEQYF,TGTGCCAGCAGTTACCCCGGGCCAGCGGGGGAGCAGTACTTC
TRBJ2-7,TRBV25-1,NA,NA,CASSEYGGYEQYF,TGTGCCAGCAGTGAATACGGAGGGTACGAGCAGTACTTC
TRBJ2-1,TRBV6-1,NA,TRBD2,CARGGREVGEQFF,TGTGCCAGAGGCGGGAGAGAGGTGGGTGAGCAGTTCTTC
TRBJ2-5,TRBV7-9,once,NA,CASSQPLTSGQETQYF,TGTGCCAGCAGCCAGCCCCTAACGAGCGGCCAAGAGACCCAGTACTTC
TRBJ1-4,TRBV29-1,NA,TRBD1,CSVGGQESNEKLFF,TGCAGCGTTGGGGGACAGGAATCAAATGAAAAACTGTTTTTT
TRBJ2-4,TRBV6-6,NA,NA,CASSPRGGGAKNIQYF,TGTGCCAGCAGTCCTCGGGGCGGGGGCGCCAAAAACATTCAGTACTTC
TRBJ1-2,TRBV10-2,few,NA,CASFDGGRRNYGYTF,TGCGCCAGCTTTGACGGAGGGCGGAGGAACTATGGCTACACCTTC
TRBJ1-5,TRBV2,NA,TRBD1,CASSDLTGENQPQHF,TGTGCCAGCAGTGACCTGACAGGGGAGAATCAGCCCCAGCATTTT
TRBJ2-3,TRBV18,NA,NA,CASSRGGTDTQYF,TGTGCCAGCTCACGGGGGGGCACAGATACGCAGTATTTT
TRBJ2-6,TRBV5-1,NA,TRBD1,CASSPGQPGSGANVLTF,TGCGCCAGCAGCCCGGGACAGCCGGGCTCTGGGGCCAACGTCCTGACTTTC
TRBJ2-5,TRBV7-8,NA,NA,CASSPTLVGQETQYF,TGTGCCAGCAGCCCTACTTTGGTCGGGCAAGAGACCCAGTACTTC
TRBJ1-4,TRBV18,NA,TRBD1,CASPPRRTGELATNEKLFF,TGTGCCAGCCCACCACGAAGGACAGGGGAGCTTGCAACTAATGAAAAACTGTTTTTT
TRBJ1-5,TRBV30,NA,NA,CAWRARGGLDQPQHF,TGTGCCTGGAGGGCTCGGGGGGGCCTAGATCAGCCCCAGCATTTT
TRBJ1-5,TRBV9,NA,NA,CASSVGGSNQPQHF,TGTGCCAGCAGCGTGGGGGGTAGCAATCAGCCCCAGCATTTT
TRBJ1-2,TRBV7-8,few,NA,CASSSRSGATSGYTF,TGTGCCAGCAGCTCCCGGTCAGGGGCGACTTCAGGCTACACCTTC
TRBJ1-1,TRBV5-6,few,NA,CASSLARNTEAFF,TGTGCCAGCAGCTTGGCGAGAAACACTGAAGCTTTCTTT
TRBJ2-5,TRBV5-1,NA,TRBD2,CASSLAGTQETQYF,TGCGCCAGCAGCTTAGCGGGGACCCAAGAGACCCAGTACTTC
TRBJ1-4,TRBV2,NA,NA,CASSPSIATNEKLFF,TGTGCCAGCAGTCCTAGCATTGCAACTAATGAAAAACTGTTTTTT
TRBJ2-7,TRBV5-8,NA,TRBD1,CASTFSGQGTYEQYF,TGTGCCAGCACCTTTTCGGGACAGGGTACCTACGAGCAGTACTTC
TRBJ2-7,TRBV5-6,NA,NA,CASSWRGRDSYEQYF,TGTGCCAGCAGTTGGAGGGGGCGGGACTCCTACGAGCAGTACTTC
TRBJ2-5,TRBV7-9,NA,TRBD1,CASSLPGQGEETQYF,TGTGCCAGCAGCCTACCGGGACAGGGAGAAGAGACCCAGTACTTC
TRBJ2-4,TRBV19,few,NA,CASTSLPQNIQYF,TGTGCCAGTACCTCACTACCCCAAAACATTCAGTACTTC
TRBJ1-2,TRBV7-9,NA,TRBD1,CASSSRGENYGYTF,TGTGCCAGCAGCTCCAGGGGGGAGAACTATGGCTACACCTTC
TRBJ2-7,TRBV5-1,NA,NA,CASSLVTVYEQYF,TGCGCCAGCAGCTTGGTTACAGTCTACGAGCAGTACTTC
TRBJ1-1,TRBV30,NA,TRBD1,CAWSGGTGNYRGTEAFF,TGTGCCTGGAGTGGGGGGACAGGAAACTATAGGGGCACTGAAGCTTTCTTT
TRBJ2-7,TRBV15,NA,NA,CATSSPGQKESEQYF,TGTGCCACCAGCAGTCCGGGACAAAAGGAATCCGAGCAGTACTTC